This T cell receptor (beta chain) was recovered during a study of shared clonotypes between healthy human individuals. Genomic DNA belonging to each subset was distributed in equal measure over several immunoSEQ plates. Repertoires were generated with immunoSEQ multiplex PCR, while TCRdb's copy carries only in-frame clones and drops some. The repertoire consists of roughly 640,000 clones, with around 97% occurring once and the leading ten covering roughly 0.055%. CD4+ cells underwent separation, giving CD45RA+ naive and CD45RA-negative memory subsets. Germline V gene lookup returns CDR1 MDHEN and CDR2 SYDVKM. The CDR3 loop spans 14 amino acids. Trimming shortened V by 6 bases and J by 1 base, and 10 bases separated the two germline ends. In the case of this clone: Its antigen remains unknown.

Study observations and caveats: Naive subsets, compared against memory subsets, generally had larger estimated richness values.

The receptor was isolated from a woman aged 25 to 45 in good health. The gene calls are TRBV28 and TRBJ2-4, with D possibly being TRBD2 (5 bases). Sequencing input: naive CD4+ T cells sorted from blood. Subset meaning: CD45RA+ positively selected. This chain's CDR3 is CASSPPGAKNIQYF. The CDR3, as DNA: TGTGCCAGCAGCCCCCCGGGGGCCAAAAACATTCAGTACTTC.